The text below deals with one T cell receptor (beta chain). Its specificity is not known. This CDR3 region has 15 residues. The V and J ends lost 7 bases and 13 bases respectively, with 26 bases between them. CDR1 and CDR2 from the germline V gene are MNHEY and SMNVEV (reference sequence). The record originates from a study of blood T cells in healthy people across ages. At least 7 million PBMCs were isolated per sample. Extraction of total RNA produced a minimum of 5 micrograms from each sample. The authors ran a second PCR of 7 to 11 cycles using a sample-barcoded 5' primer and a J-beta primer mix. TCRdb reprocessed the 5' RACE reads with MiXCR, giving one entry per CDR3 protein. The sample shows 1,500,000 or so distinct CDR3 sequences, roughly 64% of them seen only once. Study-wide results and caveats: Long-lived donors exceeded aged donors in naive CD4+ cells and diversity.

The source is a man in his late teens or twenties in good health. V and J are TRBV27 and TRBJ2-4; possible D gene TRBD2, 5 bases. The sequenced sample was blood. The CDR3 DNA is TGTGCCAGCACCCTGAGCCCGCGTCGGGAATATGAGCAGTACTTC. Its translation is CASTLSPRREYEQYF.